One sample yielded the 31 T cell receptor beta chains listed below, sequenced in a study of CD8 T cells in Susac syndrome. Reverse transcription of roughly 0.45 to 1 ug RNA used random hexamers. TCRdb reprocessed the immunoSEQ multiplex PCR reads via MiXCR and lists one record per CDR3 protein. Among roughly 180,000 distinct CDR3 sequences, approximately 93% were seen once, and the ten largest hold roughly 0.1%. The sample consisted of CD4+ T cells from PBMCs. These TCRs come from a human donor with multiple sclerosis.

This clonotype appeared once. The chain couples TRBV6-2 or TRBV6-3 to TRBJ2-7, with 7 bases that match TRBD1. V shed 2 bases and J 6 bases; nucleotides not matched to a gene: 4. The CDR3 is 13 amino acids. Germline CDR1 is MNHEY and CDR2 is SVGEGT. CDR3: CASSYAGGREQYF. CDR3 sequence (DNA): TGTGCCAGCAGTTACGCAGGGGGACGCGAGCAGTACTTC.

The rearrangement joins TRBV20-1 to TRBJ1-1, with TRBD1 as a possible D gene (5 bases). Trimming pared 6 bases from V and 0 bases from J, leaving 14 bases between. This CDR3 spans 14 amino acids. The germline gives CDR1 DFQATT, CDR2 SNEGSKA (reference sequence). The CDR3 sequence is CSARRGSLNTEAFF. The DNA for the CDR3 is TGCAGTGCCCGTAGGGGCAGCCTGAACACTGAAGCTTTCTTT.

This clonotype was counted once. The chain is built from TRBV19 and TRBJ1-2, with D perhaps matching TRBD1 (5 bases). Germline V gene data show CDR1 as LNHDA and CDR2 as SQIVND (reference sequence). V was cut by 1 base and J by 3 bases, with 12 bases left in between. The CDR3 has 15 residues. The DNA of the CDR3 is TGTGCCAGTAGTATAGTTCCAGGGACCTACTATGGCTACACCTTC. Amino acid sequence: CASSIVPGTYYGYTF.

The chain's CDR3 is CASSLGTGGGGYTF. As DNA, the CDR3 is TGTGCCAGCAGTTTAGGGACAGGGGGCGGCGGCTACACCTTC. The chain has TRBV12-3 or TRBV12-4 and TRBJ1-2; 11 positions match TRBD1. This CDR3 is built from 14 residues. Trimming cost V 1 base and J 8 bases; bases outside gene matches: 3.

The J gene is TRBJ1-2, the V gene TRBV5-1, with a tentative D call TRBD1 (5 bases). V was cut by 0 bases and J by 7 bases, with 10 bases left in between. The CDR3 consists of 13 residues. Germline assignment: CDR1 SGHRS and CDR2 YFSETQ. The CDR3 coding sequence is TGCGCCAGCAGCTTGGAGGGACTGGGTGGCTACACCTTC. Amino acid sequence: CASSLEGLGGYTF.

The J gene is TRBJ1-2, the V gene TRBV6-5; 8 bases are shared with TRBD1. The CDR3 totals 12 residues. The germline CDR1 and CDR2 sequences are MNHEY and SVGAGI. Trimming cost V 6 bases and J 8 bases; bases outside gene matches: 5. The CDR3, as DNA: TGTGCCAGCAGCCGATCAGGGGGCGGCTACACCTTC. As protein: CASSRSGGGYTF.

The V and J genes are TRBV9 and TRBJ2-1, with TRBD2 as a possible D gene (6 bases). Germline lookup yields CDR1 SGDLS and CDR2 YYNGEE. The CDR3 contains 14 residues. V was shortened by 0 bases and J by 10 bases, with 14 bases between the two germline ends. The CDR3 nucleotides are TGTGCCAGCAGCGTAGCTCCTGGGGGGTGGGAGCAGTTCTTC. Amino acids: CASSVAPGGWEQFF.

J is TRBJ1-2 and V is TRBV4-2, with D maybe TRBD1 (5 bases). Per the germline V gene, CDR1 is LGHNA and CDR2 is YNFKEQ. The CDR3 is 15 amino acids. V was pared by 0 bases and J by 2 bases, with 10 bases between. This chain's CDR3 is CASSQEDGANYGYTF. The CDR3, as DNA: TGTGCCAGCAGCCAAGAGGATGGGGCAAACTATGGCTACACCTTC.

Notes on this clonotype: Relative to the germline gene, one junction end is altered; a read error may explain this. The J gene is TRBJ2-5, the V gene TRBV7-7, with unresolved D. The CDR3 consists of 13 residues. Looked up from germline, CDR1 is SSHAT and CDR2 is FNYEAQ (reference sequence). Written as DNA, the CDR3 is TGTGCTAGCAGCCAAGGGTTTCTGGAGACCCAGTACTTC. As protein: CASSQGFLETQYF.

J is TRBJ2-5 and V is TRBV5-1; maybe TRBD1 (6 bases). V lost 4 bases and J 0 bases, leaving 13 bases between the germline ends. The CDR3 length is 15 residues. Germline V gives CDR1 SGHRS, CDR2 YFSETQ. The CDR3 reads CASSQGTPYQETQYF. The CDR3 coding sequence is TGCGCCAGCAGCCAGGGGACCCCGTACCAAGAGACCCAGTACTTC. Full variable domain (missing parts from reference TRBV5-1 and TRBJ2-5): KAGVTQTPRYLIKTRGQQVTLSCSPISGHRSVSWYQQTPGQGLQFLFEYFSETQRNKGNFPGRFSGRQFSNSRSEMNVSTLELGDSALYLCASSQGTPYQETQYFGPGTRLLVL.

This clonotype was observed once. The rearrangement uses TRBV7-2 and TRBJ2-7; a weak D match, TRBD2 (7 bases). The CDR3 totals 15 residues. Germline CDR1 SGHTA, CDR2 FQGNSA. Trimming left V 2 bases short and J 7 bases short, with 18 bases between. The CDR3 protein is CASSLLASGGGEQYF. The CDR3 DNA reads as TGTGCCAGCAGCTTATTGGCTAGCGGAGGGGGGGAGCAGTACTTC.

This chain connects TRBV10-3 to TRBJ2-3, with 7 bases matching TRBD1. The V and J ends lost 6 bases and 4 bases, in that order; junction bases with no gene match: 4. There are 13 residues in the CDR3. Germline V gene sequence: CDR1 ENHRY, CDR2 SYGVKD. CDR3 in amino acids: CAISDRDADTQYF. DNA for the CDR3: TGTGCCATCAGCGACAGGGATGCAGATACGCAGTATTTT.

The chain uses TRBV28 and TRBJ1-5; no clear D gene. The CDR3 sequence is 14 residues long. The germline V gene encodes CDR1 MDHEN and CDR2 SYDVKM. Between the trimmed V and J ends, which lost 3 bases and 5 bases, there was a span of 11 bases. The CDR3 nucleotides are TGTGCCAGCAGTTTCGGGCAGGTTTATCAGCCCCAGCATTTT. This encodes CASSFGQVYQPQHF.

The sample holds a few counts of this clonotype. This chain connects TRBV7-9 to TRBJ2-1; TRBD2 is a possible D gene (7 bases). CDR3 size: 15 residues. Trimming left V 2 bases short and J 3 bases short, with 11 bases between. CDR1 and CDR2 (germline): SEHNR, FQNEAQ (reference sequence). The CDR3 nucleotides read TGTGCCAGCAGCTTAAGGGGGGGCGTCTACAATGAGCAGTTCTTC. This gives the protein CASSLRGGVYNEQFF.

The count of this clonotype is one. This rearrangement joins TRBV12-3 or TRBV12-4 to TRBJ2-7; tentative D call: TRBD1 (6 bases). Trimming removed 0 bases from V and 3 bases from J, with 9 bases in between. This CDR3 contains 14 residues. The CDR3 region has the DNA TGTGCCAGCAGTTTAGCTGGGGACAACTACGAGCAGTACTTC. This gives the protein CASSLAGDNYEQYF.

V is TRBV6-5 and J is TRBJ1-2; D not resolved. The V gene lost 0 bases and the J gene lost 6 bases, with 11 bases spanning the gap. This CDR3 comprises 14 residues. Looked up from germline, CDR1 is MNHEY and CDR2 is SVGAGI. In DNA form, the CDR3 reads TGTGCCAGCAGTTACTCGGAGATGGGGAATGGCTACACCTTC. It specifies CASSYSEMGNGYTF.

The V gene is TRBV30, the J gene TRBJ1-1, with a possible D match to TRBD1 (5 bases). The CDR3 runs 14 residues. The germline CDR1 and CDR2 sequences are GTSNPN and SVGIG (reference sequence). V lost 4 bases, J lost 6 bases, and 18 bases lay in between. CDR3 in DNA: TGTGCCTGGAATAAGAGGGGCCGGGGGGCTGAAGCTTTCTTT. Translation gives CAWNKRGRGAEAFF.

J is TRBJ1-2 and V is TRBV2; 7 nucleotides align to TRBD1. The J segment lost 7 bases and the V segment lost 2 bases, leaving 4 bases of the junction unmatched. This CDR3 contains 13 residues. The germline V gene encodes CDR1 SNHLY and CDR2 FYNNEI. CDR3 region: CASSETGVGGYTF. The CDR3 DNA reads as TGTGCCAGCAGTGAAACAGGGGTTGGTGGCTACACCTTC.

The rearrangement joins TRBV10-3 to TRBJ2-1; 8 bases align to TRBD1. CDR3 length: 13 residues. CDR1 and CDR2 from the germline V gene are ENHRY and SYGVKD. Trimming at V came to 8 bases and at J to 3 bases, leaving 3 bases not matched to a gene. The CDR3 DNA follows: TGTGCCATCGGGACAGGCTACTACAATGAGCAGTTCTTC. Protein: CAIGTGYYNEQFF.

This clonotype was seen only a few times. The chain uses TRBV28 and TRBJ2-3; D possibly corresponds to TRBD2 (6 bases). CDR3 length equals 13 residues. Trimming shortened V by 4 bases and J by 6 bases, and 11 bases separated the two germline ends. Germline V gives CDR1 MDHEN, CDR2 SYDVKM. CDR3 in amino acids: CASSSAGTDTQYF. CDR3 bases: TGTGCCAGCAGTTCCGCGGGAACGGATACGCAGTATTTT.

CDR3 protein: CASSASEQYF. The DNA of the CDR3 is TGTGCCAGCAGCGCCTCCGAGCAGTACTTC. The chain is built from TRBV7-9 and TRBJ2-7, with D uncertain. In germline, CDR1 is SEHNR, CDR2 FQNEAQ (reference sequence). The CDR3 is 10 residues long. The ends were cut back, 5 bases at V and 6 bases at J, with 5 bases in the middle.

The J gene is TRBJ2-1, the V gene TRBV28, with 8 bases fitting TRBD2. V dropped 7 bases and J dropped 3; count of bases not matched to a gene: 5. There are 14 residues in the CDR3. CDR1 MDHEN and CDR2 SYDVKM come from the germline V gene. CDR3 loop: CASTTGGSYNEQFF. In nucleotides, the CDR3 is TGTGCCAGCACTACGGGAGGGAGCTACAATGAGCAGTTCTTC.

The chain is built from TRBV5-1 and TRBJ1-1; D not certain. The CDR3 consists of 14 residues. The germline V and J ends were trimmed by 3 bases and 7 bases, with 16 bases remaining between them. Looked up from germline, CDR1 is SGHRS and CDR2 is YFSETQ. Here the CDR3 DNA reads TGCGCCAGCAGCTCATACCCCCACGTAGGTGAAGCTTTCTTT. It translates to CASSSYPHVGEAFF.

V usage is TRBV19 and J usage is TRBJ1-5; D might be TRBD1 (5 bases). Looked up from germline, CDR1 is LNHDA and CDR2 is SQIVND (reference sequence). The V end was cut by 5 bases, the J end by 8 bases, with 13 bases between. The CDR3 spans 13 residues. CDR3 sequence reads: CASSSPGGEPQHF. CDR3 sequence (DNA): TGTGCCAGTAGTTCCCCGGGGGGAGAGCCCCAGCATTTT.

This clonotype came up a few times. The chain is built from TRBV9 and TRBJ2-1, with D possibly being TRBD1 or TRBD2 (5 bases each). There are 16 residues in the CDR3. Trimming shortened V by 4 bases and J by 0 bases, and 14 bases separated the two germline ends. From germline, CDR1 is SGDLS and CDR2 YYNGEE. CDR3 loop: CASSRVGPSSYNEQFF. CDR3 coding DNA: TGTGCCAGCAGCAGGGTGGGACCGAGCTCCTACAATGAGCAGTTCTTC.

The chain carries TRBV2 and TRBJ2-2, with 9 bases identical to TRBD2. The CDR3 contains 16 residues. V trimming: 5 bases; J trimming: 6 bases; junction bases outside the gene matches: 10. The germline V gene encodes CDR1 SNHLY and CDR2 FYNNEI. As DNA, the CDR3 is TGTGCCAGCAGTATCTCGCGGGGGGGCTCCGCCGGGGAGCTGTTTTTT. It encodes CASSISRGGSAGELFF.

This clonotype is a singleton in its sample. The chain links TRBV3-1 to TRBJ2-3, with 11 bases identical to TRBD2. Unmatched junction bases numbered 7, after V lost 4 bases and J lost 7 bases. The CDR3 is made up of 15 amino acids. In germline, CDR1 is LGHDT, CDR2 YNNKEL (reference sequence). CDR3 in amino acids: CASSLTSGSGYTQYF. The CDR3 DNA sequence: TGTGCCAGCAGCCTCACTAGCGGGAGCGGGTATACGCAGTATTTT.

The gene calls are TRBV12-3 or TRBV12-4 and TRBJ2-7; D is unresolved. The CDR3 length is 14 residues. Trimming shortened V by 9 bases and J by 2 bases, and 17 bases separated the two germline ends. CDR3 nucleotides: TGTGCCAGTCGACGATCCCCGGAAACCTACGAGCAGTACTTC. It yields the protein CASRRSPETYEQYF.

In nucleotides, the CDR3 is TGTGCCAGCAGCCAAGATTTGACAGGGCATGGCTACACCTTC. Amino acids: CASSQDLTGHGYTF. The V and J genes are TRBV3-1 and TRBJ1-2; 7 nucleotides match TRBD1. The V segment lost 0 bases and the J segment 6 bases; nucleotides outside the gene matches: 4. Germline V lookup: CDR1 LGHDT, CDR2 YNNKEL (reference sequence). This CDR3 is 14 amino acids long.

The chain joins TRBV28 to TRBJ2-1; 8 bases are a match to TRBD2. Germline trimming cut 5 bases from V and 0 bases from J; bases unmatched to any gene: 3. The CDR3 extends over 15 amino acids. The germline V gene encodes CDR1 MDHEN and CDR2 SYDVKM. CDR3 sequence: CASSASGYSYNEQFF. The CDR3 bases are TGTGCCAGCAGTGCTAGCGGGTACTCCTACAATGAGCAGTTCTTC.

V is TRBV6-2 or TRBV6-3 and J is TRBJ2-7; D possibly matches TRBD1 or TRBD2 (5 bases each). V was pared by 0 bases and J by 3 bases, with 9 bases between. Germline CDR1 MNHEY, CDR2 SVGEGT. CDR3 length: 14 amino acids. In nucleotides, the CDR3 is TGTGCCAGCAGTTACTCAGGGGACGACTACGAGCAGTACTTC. Translation gives CASSYSGDDYEQYF.